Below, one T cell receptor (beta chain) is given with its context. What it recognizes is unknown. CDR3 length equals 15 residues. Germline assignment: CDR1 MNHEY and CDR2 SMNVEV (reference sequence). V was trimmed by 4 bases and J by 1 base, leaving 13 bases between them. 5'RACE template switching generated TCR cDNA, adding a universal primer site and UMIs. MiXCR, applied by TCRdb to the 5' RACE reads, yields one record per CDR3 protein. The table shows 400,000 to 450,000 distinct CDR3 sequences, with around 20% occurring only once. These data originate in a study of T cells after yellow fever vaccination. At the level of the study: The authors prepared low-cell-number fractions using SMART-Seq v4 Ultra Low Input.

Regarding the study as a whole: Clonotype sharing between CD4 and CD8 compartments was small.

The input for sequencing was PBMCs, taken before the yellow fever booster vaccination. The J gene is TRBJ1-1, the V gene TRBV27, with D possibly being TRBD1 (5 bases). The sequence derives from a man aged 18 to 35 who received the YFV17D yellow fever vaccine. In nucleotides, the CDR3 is TGTGCCAGCAGTTCCCTACCCGGGGGGAACACTGAAGCTTTCTTT. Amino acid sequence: CASSSLPGGNTEAFF.